The 15 T cell receptor beta chains reported below all come from one sample, sequenced in a study of monozygotic twins with inflammatory bowel disease. TCRdb re-called the 5' RACE reads and shows each CDR3 protein once, DNA omitted. The sample data list around 380,000 distinct CDR3 sequences. Source material: blood. These receptors came from a human donor with ulcerative colitis or Crohn's disease, or a healthy co-twin of an affected twin (not recorded which).

This chain connects TRBV18 to TRBJ2-3. Germline values: CDR1 KGHSH, CDR2 LQKENI. The CDR3 runs 12 residues. The CDR3 spells CASSTLSDTQYF.

The chain links TRBV28 to TRBJ2-3. Germline values: CDR1 MDHEN, CDR2 SYDVKM. The CDR3 consists of 11 residues. The CDR3 region is CAIYVGDTQYF.

This rearrangement joins TRBV9 to TRBJ1-6; with no DNA, the TCRdb D assignment of TRBD1 cannot be verified. This CDR3 spans 15 amino acids. The germline CDR1 and CDR2 sequences are SGDLS and YYNGEE. This CDR3 reads CASSGGAGLDSPLHF.

This chain joins TRBV7-2 and TRBJ1-6; TCRdb reports TRBD1, a call that lacks DNA to check it against. This CDR3 has 16 residues. From germline, CDR1 is SGHTA and CDR2 FQGNSA. CDR3 region: CASSLGRTGGGSPLHF.

CDR3 amino acids: CATSDPSGRDEQFF. This chain links TRBV24-1 with TRBJ2-1; the D call from TCRdb, TRBD2, cannot be confirmed without DNA. The CDR3 sequence is 14 residues long. Germline CDR1 KGHDR, CDR2 SFDVKD.

V gene TRBV5-4 combines with J gene TRBJ2-1. Germline CDR1 is SGHNT and CDR2 is YYREEE (reference sequence). The CDR3 runs to 11 residues. The CDR3: CASTTRGMQFF.

The V and J genes are TRBV7-2 and TRBJ1-1. The CDR3 length is 15 residues. Germline loops: CDR1 SGHTA, CDR2 FQGNSA. Here the CDR3 reads CASSLGAGLNTEAFF.

The CDR3 loop reads CASSLAGGSSYEQYF. The J gene is TRBJ2-7, the V gene TRBV7-2. This CDR3 region has 15 residues. The germline CDR1 and CDR2 sequences are SGHTA and FQGNSA.

The CDR3 spells CASSERQAGTGELFF. J is TRBJ2-2 and V is TRBV6-1; TCRdb designates TRBD1, a call that cannot be tested without DNA. Germline V lookup: CDR1 MNHNS, CDR2 SASEGT. This CDR3 has 15 residues.

This sequence joins TRBV5-1 and TRBJ1-4; with no DNA, the TCRdb D assignment of TRBD1 cannot be verified. Germline values: CDR1 SGHRS, CDR2 YFSETQ. CDR3 length: 14 residues. This chain's CDR3 is CASSPFGNNEKLFF.

CDR3 sequence reads: CASSTRSGQGLAGYTF. This chain links TRBV28 with TRBJ1-2; TCRdb selects TRBD1, and the lack of DNA leaves this call unchecked. The CDR3 covers 16 residues. Germline assignment: CDR1 MDHEN and CDR2 SYDVKM.

The chain uses TRBV12-3 or TRBV12-4 and TRBJ2-2; TCRdb returns TRBD1, unconfirmable since there is no DNA. The CDR3 sequence is 14 residues long. The CDR3: CASSFPGGYGELFF.

The chain has TRBV5-1 and TRBJ1-1. Per germline, CDR1 SGHRS and CDR2 YFSETQ. The CDR3 is 14 residues long. The CDR3 spells CASSLVGSYTEAFF.

The genes are TRBV12-3 or TRBV12-4 and TRBJ2-2; TCRdb names TRBD2, which stays unverified in the absence of DNA. CDR3 length equals 15 residues. This CDR3 reads CASSTGGLDTGELFF.

J is TRBJ1-4 and V is TRBV7-6; TCRdb returns TRBD1, unconfirmable since there is no DNA. Germline lookup yields CDR1 SGHVS and CDR2 FNYEAQ. The CDR3 covers 14 residues. CDR3 residues: CASSYGAGDEKLFF.